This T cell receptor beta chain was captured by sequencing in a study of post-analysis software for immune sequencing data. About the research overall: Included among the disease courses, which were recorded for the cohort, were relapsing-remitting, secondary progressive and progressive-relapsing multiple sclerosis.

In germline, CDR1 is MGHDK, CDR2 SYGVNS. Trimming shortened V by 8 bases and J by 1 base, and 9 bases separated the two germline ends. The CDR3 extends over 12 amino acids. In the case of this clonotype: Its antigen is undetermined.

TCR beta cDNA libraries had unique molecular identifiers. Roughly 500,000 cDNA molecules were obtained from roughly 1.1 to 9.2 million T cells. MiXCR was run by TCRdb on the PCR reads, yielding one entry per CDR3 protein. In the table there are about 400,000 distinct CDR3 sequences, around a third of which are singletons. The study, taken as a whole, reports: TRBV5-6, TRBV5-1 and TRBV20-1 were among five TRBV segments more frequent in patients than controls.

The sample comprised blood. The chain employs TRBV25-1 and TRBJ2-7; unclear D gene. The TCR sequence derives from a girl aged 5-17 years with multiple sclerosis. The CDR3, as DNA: TGTGCCAGCGGGTTGTCTTCCTACGAGCAGTACTTC. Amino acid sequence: CASGLSSYEQYF.